These 27 T cell receptor beta chains share one sample of origin, sequenced in a study of cytomegalovirus exposure and HLA in healthy donors. Use of 60 Vbeta and 13 Jbeta primers characterized the PCR. Produced via immunoSEQ multiplex PCR; TCRdb's table is partial and in-frame only. This repertoire shows some 110,000 clones, roughly 80% found once; its top ten account for 2.1%. The sample was PBMCs. These receptors were obtained from a man aged 25-40 years in good health and CMV-seronegative.

Comments on this clone: The junction does not match germline at one end; this may be a read error. V usage is TRBV7-9 and J usage is TRBJ2-5, with D possibly TRBD1 on 5 matching bases. Looked up from germline, CDR1 is SEHNR and CDR2 is FQNEAQ (reference sequence). The CDR3 is made up of 16 amino acids. For the CDR3, the DNA is TGTGTCAGCAGCTTAGTAGGGGCCTTGTACCAAGAGACCCAGTACTTC. It specifies CVSSLVGALYQETQYF.

V is TRBV6-6 and J is TRBJ2-4; a weak D match, TRBD2 (6 bases). From germline, CDR1 is MNHNY and CDR2 SVGAGI (reference sequence). The CDR3 spans 15 residues. V lost 5 bases, J lost 0 bases, and 11 bases lay in between. The CDR3 region is CASSAWEVAKNIQYF. For the CDR3, the DNA is TGTGCCAGCAGTGCTTGGGAGGTAGCCAAAAACATTCAGTACTTC.

The CDR3 DNA reads TGTGCCAGCAGCCAAGTGGCAGGGGGTAGCAATCAGCCCCAGCATTTT. It yields the protein CASSQVAGGSNQPQHF. V is TRBV4-2 and J is TRBJ1-5, with TRBD1 identical over 7 bases. The V segment lost 1 base and the J segment 0 bases; nucleotides outside the gene matches: 3. CDR1 is LGHNA, CDR2 YNFKEQ, per germline. CDR3 length: 16 residues.

This clone was counted a few times. V gene TRBV6-1 combines with J gene TRBJ1-3; D ambiguous. The CDR3 extends over 14 amino acids. With 3 bases removed from V and 4 bases from J, the gap between germline ends came to 10 bases. Looked up from germline, CDR1 is MNHNS and CDR2 is SASEGT. This chain's CDR3 is CASSEAEQGNTIYF. The CDR3 bases are TGTGCCAGCAGTGAGGCGGAGCAAGGAAACACCATATATTTT.

This rearrangement joins TRBV6-6 to TRBJ2-2; 7 bases are shared with TRBD1. Unmatched junction bases numbered 3, after V lost 5 bases and J lost 6 bases. This CDR3 has 13 residues. Germline CDR1 and CDR2: MNHNY and SVGAGI (reference sequence). The CDR3 DNA is TGTGCCAGCAGTGCAGACAGGGCCGGGGAGCTGTTTTTT. Its protein is CASSADRAGELFF.

CDR3 in amino acids: CAWSSGRLKRETQYF. The CDR3 DNA follows: TGTGCCTGGAGTAGCGGCAGGCTAAAGAGGGAGACCCAGTACTTC. V is TRBV30 and J is TRBJ2-5, with D perhaps matching TRBD2 (5 bases). The germline V gene encodes CDR1 GTSNPN and CDR2 SVGIG (reference sequence). V was cut by 2 bases and J by 5 bases, with 18 bases left in between. The CDR3 is 15 amino acids.

The chain is built from TRBV19 and TRBJ2-3; a weak D match, TRBD1 (6 bases). V was shortened by 11 bases and J by 0 bases, with 12 bases between the two germline ends. Germline V gene lookup returns CDR1 LNHDA and CDR2 SQIVND (reference sequence). This CDR3 has 13 residues. DNA of the CDR3: TGTGCCGGGACACCTACTAGCACAGATACGCAGTATTTT. It translates to CAGTPTSTDTQYF.

This clone was counted a few times. The V call is TRBV19, the J call TRBJ1-3, with 9 bases fitting TRBD1. Looked up from germline, CDR1 is LNHDA and CDR2 is SQIVND (reference sequence). The CDR3 has 15 residues. Unmatched junction bases numbered 2, after V lost 3 bases and J lost 2 bases. CDR3 in amino acids: CASSITGGAGNTIYF. The CDR3 DNA follows: TGTGCCAGTAGTATTACAGGGGGCGCTGGAAACACCATATATTTT.

The genes are TRBV7-9 and TRBJ1-1; 7 bases agree with TRBD1. The V and J ends lost 2 bases and 5 bases, in that order; junction bases with no gene match: 8. Germline V CDR1 and CDR2: SEHNR, FQNEAQ (reference sequence). This CDR3 comprises 15 residues. In DNA, the CDR3 is TGTGCCAGCAGCTTAAGTGCAGGGGGTTTTACTGAAGCTTTCTTT. The encoded protein is CASSLSAGGFTEAFF.

The V call is TRBV7-6, the J call TRBJ2-5, with 13 bases aligning to TRBD2. The CDR3 totals 18 residues. J lost 1 base, V lost 4 bases, and 9 bases had no gene match. Germline CDR1 reads SGHVS; CDR2 reads FNYEAQ. This chain's CDR3 is CASSSLGRLAGGQETQYF. The CDR3 DNA follows: TGTGCCAGCAGCTCCCTTGGTCGACTAGCGGGGGGCCAAGAGACCCAGTACTTC.

This chain joins TRBV5-1 and TRBJ2-7; 7 bases are shared with TRBD1. The CDR3 length is 14 residues. The J segment lost 3 bases and the V segment lost 4 bases, leaving 7 bases of the junction unmatched. Germline V lookup: CDR1 SGHRS, CDR2 YFSETQ. The CDR3 nucleotides read TGCGCCAGCAGCGTCCGGGACAGTTACTACGAGCAGTACTTC. Its translation: CASSVRDSYYEQYF. The whole variable domain, filled in from reference TRBV5-1 and TRBJ2-7, reads KAGVTQTPRYLIKTRGQQVTLSCSPISGHRSVSWYQQTPGQGLQFLFEYFSETQRNKGNFPGRFSGRQFSNSRSEMNVSTLELGDSALYLCASSVRDSYYEQYFGPGTRLTVT.

The V gene is TRBV5-6, the J gene TRBJ1-3; 8 bases line up with TRBD1. Germline CDR1 reads SGHDT; CDR2 reads YYEEEE. The V segment lost 4 bases and the J segment 2 bases; nucleotides outside the gene matches: 2. The length of the CDR3 is 14 residues. CDR3 nucleotides: TGTGCCAGCAGCCCCAGGGGGCCTGGAAACACCATATATTTT. As protein: CASSPRGPGNTIYF.

This clone was seen only a few times. This chain joins TRBV7-6 and TRBJ2-3; TRBD1 aligns across 7 bases. This CDR3 has 11 residues. The J segment lost 8 bases and the V segment lost 5 bases, leaving 1 base of the junction unmatched. From germline, CDR1 is SGHVS and CDR2 FNYEAQ. CDR3 DNA: TGTGCCAGCAGCCCAGGGGGTACGCAGTATTTT. Its translation: CASSPGGTQYF.

V and J are TRBV7-2 and TRBJ1-2, with 7 bases matching TRBD1. The CDR3 is 15 amino acids. Trimming at V came to 3 bases and at J to 1 base, leaving 5 bases not matched to a gene. Germline V CDR1 and CDR2: SGHTA, FQGNSA. CDR3 loop: CASSLTGTNNYGYTF. As DNA, the CDR3 is TGTGCCAGCAGCTTGACAGGGACCAATAACTATGGCTACACCTTC.

The V gene is TRBV11-3, the J gene TRBJ1-1, with D perhaps TRBD1 (5 bases). CDR1 and CDR2 (germline): SGHNT, YENEEA. Trimming removed 5 bases from V and 4 bases from J, with 11 bases in between. This CDR3 spans 13 amino acids. The CDR3 protein is CASSPGPSTEAFF. The CDR3 DNA reads as TGTGCCAGCAGCCCAGGGCCGAGCACTGAAGCTTTCTTT.

This rearrangement joins TRBV10-3 to TRBJ1-3, with 9 bases matching TRBD1. The CDR3 contains 16 residues. Germline V gives CDR1 ENHRY, CDR2 SYGVKD. The J segment lost 3 bases and the V segment lost 3 bases, leaving 6 bases of the junction unmatched. CDR3 bases: TGTGCCATCAGTGATGGGGACAGGGTGAATGGAAACACCATATATTTT. This sequence encodes CAISDGDRVNGNTIYF.

This clone was picked up a small number of times. The chain couples TRBV5-8 to TRBJ2-5, with D tentatively TRBD2 (6 bases). CDR3 size: 15 residues. Germline V lookup: CDR1 SGHTS, CDR2 YDEGEE. V lost 7 bases to trimming and J lost 3 bases, with 19 bases between them. CDR3 in DNA: TGTGCCAGCCGATTCGGGACTCTTGTTGAAGAGACCCAGTACTTC. This translates into CASRFGTLVEETQYF.

J is TRBJ2-5 and V is TRBV6-1; 8 bases are a match to TRBD1. The V gene's germline CDR1 is MNHNS and CDR2 SASEGT. Losses at the gene ends were 6 bases for V and 3 bases for J; bases not matched to a gene: 6. This CDR3 region has 14 residues. This CDR3 is CASRTGALEETQYF. The CDR3 DNA sequence: TGTGCCAGCAGGACAGGGGCCCTCGAAGAGACCCAGTACTTC.

A single count supports this clone. The chain employs TRBV5-6 and TRBJ1-1; perhaps TRBD1 as D (6 bases). The CDR3 totals 14 residues. Trimming pared 4 bases from V and 8 bases from J, leaving 18 bases between. Germline V gives CDR1 SGHDT, CDR2 YYEEEE. The CDR3: CASSLSLQGREAFF. CDR3 DNA: TGTGCCAGCAGCCTCTCCCTCCAGGGGCGCGAAGCTTTCTTT.

This clone appeared a few times. The genes are TRBV6-5 and TRBJ2-7, with 10 bases aligning to TRBD1. The CDR3 is 16 amino acids. CDR1 is MNHEY and CDR2 is SVGAGI in the germline V gene. The V gene end was trimmed by 2 bases and the J gene end by 3 bases; junction bases not matched to a gene: 7. The CDR3 loop reads CASSYPRDRGDYEQYF. The CDR3 bases are TGTGCCAGCAGTTACCCGCGGGACAGGGGTGACTACGAGCAGTACTTC.

This clone came up a few times. The genes are TRBV2 and TRBJ1-1; 8 bases map to TRBD1. In germline, CDR1 is SNHLY, CDR2 FYNNEI. The CDR3 is made up of 15 amino acids. The J segment lost 4 bases and the V segment lost 2 bases, leaving 6 bases of the junction unmatched. DNA of the CDR3: TGTGCCAGCAGTGAACGGACAGGGATGGGCACTGAAGCTTTCTTT. Amino acid sequence: CASSERTGMGTEAFF.

The chain is built from TRBV7-9 and TRBJ1-2; tentative D call: TRBD1 (5 bases). The CDR3 consists of 14 residues. V was cut by 4 bases and J by 7 bases, with 16 bases left in between. Germline-derived CDR1 and CDR2 are SEHNR and FQNEAQ (reference sequence). The CDR3 nucleotides are TGTGCCAGCAGCTCCGAACAGGATTCGGGTGGCTACACCTTC. Its translation: CASSSEQDSGGYTF.

The J gene is TRBJ1-3, the V gene TRBV28; TRBD1 is a possible D gene (5 bases). The V gene lost 6 bases and the J gene lost 1 base, with 16 bases spanning the gap. CDR3 length: 16 amino acids. Per germline, CDR1 MDHEN and CDR2 SYDVKM. CDR3 nucleotides: TGTGCCAGCAGCAATTCAGGGAAATCTTCTGGAAACACCATATATTTT. Translation: CASSNSGKSSGNTIYF. The entire variable domain, with the rest obtained from reference TRBV28 and TRBJ1-3, is as follows: DVKVTQSSRYLVKRTGEKVFLECVQDMDHENMFWYRQDPGLGLRLIYFSYDVKMKEKGDIPEGYSVSREKKERFSLILESASTNQTSMYLCASSNSGKSSGNTIYFGEGSWLTVV.

This clone was observed a single time. V gene TRBV27 combines with J gene TRBJ2-7; 9 bases match TRBD1. This CDR3 is 13 amino acids long. With 8 bases clipped from V and 2 bases from J, the junction kept 4 bases outside the gene matches. Germline-derived CDR1 and CDR2 are MNHEY and SMNVEV (reference sequence). The CDR3 DNA follows: TGTGCCAGCGGCCGGGACAGGGCCTACGAGCAGTACTTC. Translated, it gives CASGRDRAYEQYF.

The chain couples TRBV5-1 to TRBJ2-1, with TRBD2 as a possible D gene (7 bases). The germline V and J ends were trimmed by 7 bases and 6 bases, with 17 bases remaining between them. The CDR3 covers 14 residues. CDR1 is SGHRS and CDR2 is YFSETQ in the germline V gene. CDR3 coding DNA: TGCGCCAGCGGGAGGGGGGGCAGAGGCAATGAGCAGTTCTTC. It yields the protein CASGRGGRGNEQFF.

About this clone itself: At the DNA level, this CDR3 is encoded by other sequences in the same sample as well. This chain uses TRBV28 with TRBJ1-1; D is possibly TRBD1 (6 bases). This CDR3 is built from 15 residues. Trimming pared 9 bases from V and 5 bases from J, leaving 22 bases between. Germline CDR1 is MDHEN and CDR2 is SYDVKM. The CDR3 region is CASSLTGLRATEAFF. CDR3 DNA sequence: TGTGCCAGTAGCCTGACAGGTCTCCGGGCGACTGAAGCTTTCTTT. Looking up the rest from reference TRBV28 and TRBJ1-1 gives the full variable domain: DVKVTQSSRYLVKRTGEKVFLECVQDMDHENMFWYRQDPGLGLRLIYFSYDVKMKEKGDIPEGYSVSREKKERFSLILESASTNQTSMYLCASSLTGLRATEAFFGQGTRLTVV.

The chain employs TRBV7-2 and TRBJ1-2, with a tentative D call TRBD1 (5 bases). CDR3 size: 15 residues. V lost 1 base and J lost 2, with 11 bases in between. Germline-derived CDR1 and CDR2 are SGHTA and FQGNSA. CDR3 region: CASSLGGARNYGYTF. CDR3 coding DNA: TGTGCCAGCAGCTTAGGCGGGGCGCGGAACTATGGCTACACCTTC.